Listed below are T cell receptor beta chains from one sample, sequenced in a study of cytomegalovirus exposure and HLA in healthy donors. Libraries were prepared by immunoSEQ multiplex PCR; TCRdb keeps only in-frame clonotypes and omits some of them. The table has 100,000 to 150,000 clones, 65% to 75% seen once. Sequencing was performed on PBMCs. These receptors came from a man between 40 and 49 years old in good health and CMV-seropositive. Both conserved end residues are part of each CDR3. A D gene is named only where the DNA matches it firmly. Part of the rows lack a size; the others show once, few, many or a class for expanded clones.

v_gene	d_gene	j_gene	abundance	CDR3nt	CDR3aa
TRBV30	-	TRBJ1-2	-	TGTGCCTGTAGAAGGGGCAACTATGGCTACACCTTC	CACRRGNYGYTF
TRBV9	-	TRBJ1-3	-	TGTGCCAGCAGCGTAGAGGTATGGGGCCATACGGGAAACACCATATATTTT	CASSVEVWGHTGNTIYF
TRBV7-2	-	TRBJ2-3	-	TGTGCCAGCAGCCCGATGGACAGTTATACGCAGTATTTT	CASSPMDSYTQYF
TRBV11-2	-	TRBJ1-1	few	TGTGCCAGCAGTCGACCAGGGGTTACGCCTGAAGCTTTCTTT	CASSRPGVTPEAFF
TRBV29-1	TRBD2	TRBJ2-4	once	TGCAGCGTTTTCGGGGGGGATATTCAGTACTTC	CSVFGGDIQYF
TRBV19	TRBD1	TRBJ1-3	once	TGTGCCAGTAACCTCAAACACACAGGGGAGGATGGAAACACCATATATTTT	CASNLKHTGEDGNTIYF
TRBV30	TRBD1	TRBJ1-6	few	TGTGCCTGGAGTGTACAGGGGGCTTCCTATAATTCACCCCTCCACTTT	CAWSVQGASYNSPLHF
TRBV9	TRBD1	TRBJ2-7	-	TGTGCCAGCAGCGAGACAGGGGGTACTTACGAGCAGTACTTC	CASSETGGTYEQYF
TRBV6-1	-	TRBJ2-1	-	TGTGCCAGCAGTGAAGTAGGAGGGGAGCAGTTCTTC	CASSEVGGEQFF
TRBV7-6	TRBD2	TRBJ2-1	-	TGTGCCAGCAGCTTCGCCAGACTAGCGGGAGGCCCTAACAATGAGCAGTTCTTC	CASSFARLAGGPNNEQFF
TRBV2	TRBD1	TRBJ1-5	-	TGTGCCAGCAGTGAAGTACAGGGGGTCCCGCCCCAGCATTTT	CASSEVQGVPPQHF
TRBV6-5	TRBD2	TRBJ2-5	-	TGTGCCAGCACCGTAGCGGGGGCGCTCCAAGAGACCCAGTACTTC	CASTVAGALQETQYF
TRBV7-2	-	TRBJ2-7	-	TGTGCCAGCAGCCCGGCCAGGGCCACCTCCTACGAGCAGTACTTC	CASSPARATSYEQYF
TRBV7-2	-	TRBJ2-3	-	TGTGCCAGCAGCCCGGAGACTAGCACAGATACGCAGTATTTT	CASSPETSTDTQYF
TRBV4-2	TRBD2	TRBJ2-7	-	TGTGCCAGCAGCCCACTAGCGGGAGGTCGCGAGCAGTACTTC	CASSPLAGGREQYF
TRBV12-5	-	TRBJ2-2	-	TGTGCTAGTGCTCTCACCGGGGAGCTGTTTTTT	CASALTGELFF
TRBV18	TRBD1	TRBJ1-4	-	TGTGCCAGCTCTCCCATCGGACAGGGACCTAATGAAAAACTGTTTTTT	CASSPIGQGPNEKLFF
TRBV7-8	-	TRBJ2-1	-	TGTGCCAGCAGCCTCACCCCGGTCGGTGAGCAGTTCTTC	CASSLTPVGEQFF
TRBV7-8	-	TRBJ1-1	-	TGTGCCAGCAGCGAGTCGTTGAACACTGAAGCTTTCTTT	CASSESLNTEAFF
TRBV5-6	-	TRBJ2-5	-	TGTGCCAGCAGCCATTCGGGAAGAGAGACCCAGTACTTC	CASSHSGRETQYF
TRBV27	-	TRBJ1-3	-	TGTGCCAGCAGTTTATCGCCGGGTTGGTCTGGAAACACCATATATTTT	CASSLSPGWSGNTIYF
TRBV7-2	TRBD1	TRBJ1-3	-	TGTGCCAGCAGCCCGGACAGGGGGGAAAACACCATATATTTT	CASSPDRGENTIYF
TRBV19	TRBD2	TRBJ2-1	-	TGTGCCAGTAGCAAGGGACTAGCGGGACCTGCCAGCTCCTACAATGAGCAGTTCTTC	CASSKGLAGPASSYNEQFF
TRBV13	TRBD1	TRBJ2-7	-	TGTGCCAGCAGCCAGGGGGCAGGGGGCGGAGGCGAGCAGTACTTC	CASSQGAGGGGEQYF
TRBV11-2	-	TRBJ1-2	-	TGTGCCAGCAGCTCGCAACAGGGTAGAGTTGATGGCTACACCTTC	CASSSQQGRVDGYTF
TRBV5-1	TRBD1	TRBJ1-4	-	TGCGCCAGCGGCGACAGGGGGGATGAAAAACTGTTTTTT	CASGDRGDEKLFF
TRBV9	-	TRBJ1-3	-	TGTGCCAGCAGCGTAGTACCGGGGAAAGCTGGAAACACCATATATTTT	CASSVVPGKAGNTIYF
TRBV30	-	TRBJ1-1	-	TGTGCCTGGTGGACCGAGACGGCGCGGGAGGCTTTCTTT	CAWWTETAREAFF